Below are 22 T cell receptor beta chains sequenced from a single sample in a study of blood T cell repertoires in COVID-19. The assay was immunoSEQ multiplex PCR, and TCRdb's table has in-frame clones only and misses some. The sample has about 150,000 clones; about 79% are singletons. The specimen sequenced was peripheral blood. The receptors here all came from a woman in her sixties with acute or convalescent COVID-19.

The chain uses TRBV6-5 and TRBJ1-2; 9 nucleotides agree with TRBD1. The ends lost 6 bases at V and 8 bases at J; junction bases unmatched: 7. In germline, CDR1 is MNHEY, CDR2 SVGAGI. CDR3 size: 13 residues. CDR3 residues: CASRLQGAEGYTF. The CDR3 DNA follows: TGTGCCAGCAGGTTACAGGGGGCGGAAGGCTACACCTTC.

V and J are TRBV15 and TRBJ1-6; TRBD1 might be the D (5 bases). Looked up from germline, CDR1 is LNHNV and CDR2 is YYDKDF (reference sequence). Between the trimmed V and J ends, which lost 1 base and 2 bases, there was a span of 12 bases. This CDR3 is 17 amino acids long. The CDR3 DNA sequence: TGTGCCACCAGCAGAGGAACGGGGGACCCCTATAATTCACCCCTCCACTTT. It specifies CATSRGTGDPYNSPLHF.

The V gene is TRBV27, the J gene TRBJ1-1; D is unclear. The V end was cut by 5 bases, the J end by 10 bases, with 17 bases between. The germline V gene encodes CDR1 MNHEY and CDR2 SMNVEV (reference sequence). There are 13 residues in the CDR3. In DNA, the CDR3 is TGTGCCAGCAGTCCCCAGTTCGGGAGAGGAGCTTTCTTT. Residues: CASSPQFGRGAFF.

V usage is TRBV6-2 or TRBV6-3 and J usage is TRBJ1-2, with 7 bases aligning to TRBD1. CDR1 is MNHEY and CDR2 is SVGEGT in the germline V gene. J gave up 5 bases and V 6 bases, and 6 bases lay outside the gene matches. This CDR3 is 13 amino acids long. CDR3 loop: CASSPDRVYGYTF. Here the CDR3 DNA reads TGTGCCAGCAGCCCCGACAGGGTTTATGGCTACACCTTC.

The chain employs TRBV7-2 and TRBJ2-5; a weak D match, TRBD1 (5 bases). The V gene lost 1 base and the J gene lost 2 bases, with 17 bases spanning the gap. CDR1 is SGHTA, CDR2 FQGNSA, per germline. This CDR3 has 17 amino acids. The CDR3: CASSLVRTILIQETQYF. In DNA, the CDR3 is TGTGCCAGCAGCTTAGTTAGGACAATCCTAATACAAGAGACCCAGTACTTC.

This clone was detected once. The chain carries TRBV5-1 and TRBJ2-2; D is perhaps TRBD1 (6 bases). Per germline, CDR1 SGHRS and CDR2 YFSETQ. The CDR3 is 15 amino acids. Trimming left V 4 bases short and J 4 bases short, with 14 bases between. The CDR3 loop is CASSTQGPVTGELFF. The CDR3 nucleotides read TGCGCCAGCAGCACCCAGGGGCCGGTCACCGGGGAGCTGTTTTTT.

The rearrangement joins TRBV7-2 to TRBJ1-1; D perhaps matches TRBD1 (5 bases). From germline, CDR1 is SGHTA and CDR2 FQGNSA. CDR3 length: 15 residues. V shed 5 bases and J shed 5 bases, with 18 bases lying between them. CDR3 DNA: TGTGCCAGCAGCCCCTGGGGGGGAAGTGGAACTGAAGCTTTCTTT. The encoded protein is CASSPWGGSGTEAFF. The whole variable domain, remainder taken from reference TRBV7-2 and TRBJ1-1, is GAGVSQSPSNKVTEKGKDVELRCDPISGHTALYWYRQSLGQGLEFLIYFQGNSAPDKSGLPSDRFSAERTGGSVSTLTIQRTQQEDSAVYLCASSPWGGSGTEAFFGQGTRLTVV.

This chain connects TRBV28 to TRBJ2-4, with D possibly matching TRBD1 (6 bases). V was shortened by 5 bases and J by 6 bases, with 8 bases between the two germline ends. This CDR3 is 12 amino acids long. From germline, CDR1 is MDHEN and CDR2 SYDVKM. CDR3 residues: CASSPRGNIQYF. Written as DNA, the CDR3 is TGTGCCAGCAGTCCCAGGGGAAACATTCAGTACTTC.

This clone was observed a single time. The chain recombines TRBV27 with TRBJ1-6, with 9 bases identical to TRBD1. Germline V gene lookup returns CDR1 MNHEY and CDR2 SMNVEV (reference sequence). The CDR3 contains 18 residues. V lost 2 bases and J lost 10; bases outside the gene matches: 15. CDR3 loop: CASSLATGGRVGRSPLHF. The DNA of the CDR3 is TGTGCCAGCAGTTTAGCGACAGGGGGACGAGTCGGGCGATCACCCCTCCACTTT.

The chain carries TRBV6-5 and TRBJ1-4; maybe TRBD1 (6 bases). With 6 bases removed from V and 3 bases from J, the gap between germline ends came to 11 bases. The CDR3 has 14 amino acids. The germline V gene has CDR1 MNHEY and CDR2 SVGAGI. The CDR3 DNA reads TGTGCCAGCAGAGAGACAGGCGCTAATGAAAAACTGTTTTTT. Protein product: CASRETGANEKLFF.

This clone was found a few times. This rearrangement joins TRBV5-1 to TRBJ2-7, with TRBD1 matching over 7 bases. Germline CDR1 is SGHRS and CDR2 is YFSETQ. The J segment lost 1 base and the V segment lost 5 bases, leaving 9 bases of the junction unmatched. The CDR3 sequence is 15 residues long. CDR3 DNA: TGCGCCAGCAGGGTAGCGACAGGGCAGTCCTACGAGCAGTACTTC. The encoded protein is CASRVATGQSYEQYF.

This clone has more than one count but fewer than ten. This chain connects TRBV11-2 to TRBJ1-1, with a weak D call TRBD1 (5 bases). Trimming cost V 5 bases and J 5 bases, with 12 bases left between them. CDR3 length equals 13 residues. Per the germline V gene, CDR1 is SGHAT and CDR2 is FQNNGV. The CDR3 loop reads CASSAGGGTEAFF. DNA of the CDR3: TGTGCCAGCAGCGCCGGGGGAGGGACTGAAGCTTTCTTT. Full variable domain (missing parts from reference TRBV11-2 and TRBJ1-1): EAGVAQSPRYKIIEKRQSVAFWCNPISGHATLYWYQQILGQGPKLLIQFQNNGVVDDSQLPKDRFSAERLKGVDSTLKIQPAKLEDSAVYLCASSAGGGTEAFFGQGTRLTVV.

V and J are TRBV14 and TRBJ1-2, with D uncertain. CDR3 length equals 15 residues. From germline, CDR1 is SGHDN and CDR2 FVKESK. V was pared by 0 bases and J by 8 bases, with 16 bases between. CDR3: CASSQERGRSGGYTF. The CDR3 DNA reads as TGTGCCAGCAGCCAAGAACGCGGACGCTCGGGAGGCTACACCTTC.

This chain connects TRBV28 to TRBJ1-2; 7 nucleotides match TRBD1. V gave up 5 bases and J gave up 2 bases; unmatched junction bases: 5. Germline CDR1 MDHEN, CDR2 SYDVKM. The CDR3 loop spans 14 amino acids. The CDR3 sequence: CASSGTGANYGYTF. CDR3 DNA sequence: TGTGCCAGCAGTGGAACAGGGGCGAACTATGGCTACACCTTC.

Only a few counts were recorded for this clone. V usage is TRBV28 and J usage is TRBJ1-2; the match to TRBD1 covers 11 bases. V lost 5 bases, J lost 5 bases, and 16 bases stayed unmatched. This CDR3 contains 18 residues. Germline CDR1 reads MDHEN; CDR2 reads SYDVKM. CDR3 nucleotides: TGTGCCAGCAGTGCACCGGGACAGGGGGAAATAAGAGGGTATGGCTACACCTTC. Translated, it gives CASSAPGQGEIRGYGYTF.

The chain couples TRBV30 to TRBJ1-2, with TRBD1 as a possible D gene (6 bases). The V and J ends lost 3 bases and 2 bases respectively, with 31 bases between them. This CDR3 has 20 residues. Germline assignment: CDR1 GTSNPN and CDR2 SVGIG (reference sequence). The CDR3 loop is CAWRPSAWAPFETGNYGYTF. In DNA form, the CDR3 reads TGTGCCTGGAGGCCGAGTGCCTGGGCCCCCTTCGAAACAGGGAACTATGGCTACACCTTC.

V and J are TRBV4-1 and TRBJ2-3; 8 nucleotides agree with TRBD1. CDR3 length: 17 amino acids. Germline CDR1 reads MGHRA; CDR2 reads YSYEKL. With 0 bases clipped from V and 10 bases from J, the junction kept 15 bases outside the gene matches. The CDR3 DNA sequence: TGCGCCAGCAGCCAAGATGGGGGACAGGTCCCTCGGCTCGCGCAGTATTTT. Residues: CASSQDGGQVPRLAQYF.

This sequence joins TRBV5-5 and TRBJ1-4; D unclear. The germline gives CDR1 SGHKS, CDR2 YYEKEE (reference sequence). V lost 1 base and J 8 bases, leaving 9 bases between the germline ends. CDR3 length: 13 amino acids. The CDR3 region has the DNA TGTGCCAGCAGCTTGTCCCAAAGCGAAAAACTGTTTTTT. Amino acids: CASSLSQSEKLFF. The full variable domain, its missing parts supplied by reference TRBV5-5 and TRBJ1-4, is DAGVTQSPTHLIKTRGQQVTLRCSPISGHKSVSWYQQVLGQGPQFIFQYYEKEERGRGNFPDRFSARQFPNYSSELNVNALLLGDSALYLCASSLSQSEKLFFGSGTQLSVL.

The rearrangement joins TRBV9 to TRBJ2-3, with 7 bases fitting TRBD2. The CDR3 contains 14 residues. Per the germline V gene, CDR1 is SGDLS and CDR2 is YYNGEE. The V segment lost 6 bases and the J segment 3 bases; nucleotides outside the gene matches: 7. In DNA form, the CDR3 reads TGTGCCAGCAAAGCGGGGTCCGGGACAGATACGCAGTATTTT. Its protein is CASKAGSGTDTQYF.

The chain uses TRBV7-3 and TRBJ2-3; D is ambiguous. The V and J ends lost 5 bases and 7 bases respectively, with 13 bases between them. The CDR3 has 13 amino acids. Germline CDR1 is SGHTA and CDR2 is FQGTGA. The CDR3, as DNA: TGTGCCAGCAGCCCCCTTCTTGTAAATACGCAGTATTTT. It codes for CASSPLLVNTQYF.

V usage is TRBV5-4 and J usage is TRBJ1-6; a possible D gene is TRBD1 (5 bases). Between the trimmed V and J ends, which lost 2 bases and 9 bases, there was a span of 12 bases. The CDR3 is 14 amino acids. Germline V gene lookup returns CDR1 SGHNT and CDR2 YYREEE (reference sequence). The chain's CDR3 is CASSLEGGGSPLHF. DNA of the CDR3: TGTGCCAGCAGCTTAGAGGGCGGGGGTTCACCCCTCCACTTT.

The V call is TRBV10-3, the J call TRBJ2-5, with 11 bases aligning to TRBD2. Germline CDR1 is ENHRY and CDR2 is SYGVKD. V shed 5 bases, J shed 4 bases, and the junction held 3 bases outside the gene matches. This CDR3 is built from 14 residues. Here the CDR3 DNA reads TGTGCCATCAGTACTAGCGGGGGTCGAGAGACCCAGTACTTC. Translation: CAISTSGGRETQYF.